One and the same sample provided the 32 T cell receptor beta chains below, sequenced in a study of patients and donors after allogeneic stem cell transplantation. A single record per CDR3 protein comes from TCRdb applying MiXCR to the RT-PCR reads. Of 150,000 to 200,000 distinct CDR3 sequences listed, 30% were seen once; the top ten hold roughly 3%. The sequencing sample was made of blood, either unsorted or a sorted T cell fraction (not recorded which). The receptors derive from a human donor who was either an allogeneic HSCT recipient or a stem cell or donor lymphocyte infusion donor (not recorded which). It is not recorded whose cells these are; they may come from a transplant donor.

The chain recombines TRBV6-6 with TRBJ2-7, with D perhaps matching TRBD2 (6 bases). The CDR3 covers 14 residues. The ends were cut back, 8 bases at V and 0 bases at J, with 14 bases in the middle. CDR1 is MNHNY and CDR2 is SVGAGI in the germline V gene (reference sequence). The CDR3 region is CASWNGGVSYEQYF. CDR3 nucleotides: TGTGCCAGCTGGAATGGCGGGGTCTCCTACGAGCAGTACTTC.

The chain links TRBV28 to TRBJ1-5; the match to TRBD1 covers 7 bases. Germline V gene sequence: CDR1 MDHEN, CDR2 SYDVKM. J gave up 5 bases and V 4 bases, and 5 bases lay outside the gene matches. The CDR3 loop spans 14 amino acids. The CDR3 DNA reads as TGTGCCAGCAGTTGGGATGACAGGGATCAGCCCCAGCATTTT. This translates into CASSWDDRDQPQHF.

This clonotype has just a few counts. This chain connects TRBV11-2 to TRBJ1-2, with TRBD1 identical over 9 bases. CDR1 is SGHAT, CDR2 FQNNGV, per germline. V gave up 7 bases and J gave up 6 bases; unmatched junction bases: 6. CDR3 length: 13 amino acids. CDR3 region: CASTEQGANGYTF. The CDR3 nucleotides are TGTGCCAGCACCGAACAGGGGGCCAATGGCTACACCTTC.

The rearrangement links TRBV5-1 to TRBJ2-7; D gene unclear. Germline V gives CDR1 SGHRS, CDR2 YFSETQ. Deletions cut 5 bases from V and 0 bases from J, with 9 bases between. The CDR3 totals 13 residues. The CDR3 is CASRWKDSYEQYF. The CDR3 bases are TGCGCCAGCAGATGGAAAGACTCCTACGAGCAGTACTTC.

This clonotype was counted at least ten times. The chain has TRBV29-1 and TRBJ1-4, with 7 bases aligning to TRBD1. The trim removed 4 bases at V and 6 bases at J, leaving 5 bases unmatched. CDR3 length: 13 amino acids. Germline CDR1 SQVTM, CDR2 ANQGSEA. The CDR3 sequence: CSVVFRGHEKLFF. The DNA of the CDR3 is TGCAGCGTTGTGTTTAGGGGGCATGAAAAACTGTTTTTT.

This clonotype was recorded a few times. This rearrangement joins TRBV4-2 to TRBJ1-4, with 10 bases fitting TRBD1. CDR1 LGHNA and CDR2 YNFKEQ come from the germline V gene. Unmatched junction bases numbered 7, after V lost 4 bases and J lost 2 bases. CDR3 length equals 17 residues. The CDR3 sequence is CASSPGQGIRTNEKLFF. The CDR3 nucleotides are TGTGCCAGCAGCCCGGGACAGGGGATTCGGACTAATGAAAAACTGTTTTTT.

This clonotype was counted ten times or more. V usage is TRBV5-1 and J usage is TRBJ1-1; D is unclear. This CDR3 spans 15 amino acids. Between the trimmed V and J ends, which lost 0 bases and 8 bases, there was a span of 17 bases. Germline CDR1 reads SGHRS; CDR2 reads YFSETQ. The CDR3: CASSLAADGSGEAFF. CDR3 bases: TGCGCCAGCAGCTTGGCCGCGGACGGTTCTGGAGAAGCTTTCTTT. Using reference TRBV5-1 and TRBJ1-1 for the parts outside the CDR3, the full variable domain is KAGVTQTPRYLIKTRGQQVTLSCSPISGHRSVSWYQQTPGQGLQFLFEYFSETQRNKGNFPGRFSGRQFSNSRSEMNVSTLELGDSALYLCASSLAADGSGEAFFGQGTRLTVV.

This chain links TRBV5-4 with TRBJ2-1; D is undetermined. V was cut by 2 bases and J by 1 base, with 7 bases left in between. The CDR3 spans 14 residues. The germline gives CDR1 SGHNT, CDR2 YYREEE (reference sequence). CDR3 residues: CASSFQRSYNEQFF. The CDR3 DNA reads as TGTGCCAGCAGCTTCCAGCGATCCTACAATGAGCAGTTCTTC.

This clonotype was detected a few times. CDR3 nucleotides: TGTGCCAGCAGCCCGACAGGGGCTTCCTATGGCTACACCTTC. Translation: CASSPTGASYGYTF. The chain joins TRBV6-5 to TRBJ1-2, with 8 bases matching TRBD1. This CDR3 is built from 14 residues. V dropped 6 bases and J dropped 4; count of bases not matched to a gene: 7. Germline CDR1 MNHEY, CDR2 SVGAGI.

The chain links TRBV2 to TRBJ2-2; D gene ambiguous. V lost 3 bases and J lost 4, with 15 bases in between. The CDR3 is 16 amino acids. Germline CDR1 SNHLY, CDR2 FYNNEI. CDR3 protein: CASSDTDSPSTGELFF. CDR3 sequence (DNA): TGTGCCAGCAGTGATACCGACTCCCCCTCCACCGGGGAGCTGTTTTTT.

This clonotype was detected only a few times. This chain links TRBV7-9 with TRBJ1-2; perhaps TRBD1 as D (5 bases). The CDR3 loop spans 14 amino acids. Germline loops: CDR1 SEHNR, CDR2 FQNEAQ (reference sequence). Trimming cost V 6 bases and J 5 bases, with 16 bases left between them. This chain's CDR3 is CASSRKGWSYGYTF. CDR3 DNA: TGTGCCAGCAGTCGAAAGGGGTGGTCTTATGGCTACACCTTC.

The rearrangement links TRBV18 to TRBJ1-1, with 7 bases matching TRBD1. This CDR3 has 15 amino acids. V was clipped by 4 bases and J by 0 bases; unmatched bases: 5. Germline CDR1 is KGHSH and CDR2 is LQKENI. This chain's CDR3 is CASSQWTGMNTEAFF. In nucleotides, the CDR3 is TGTGCCAGCTCACAATGGACAGGCATGAACACTGAAGCTTTCTTT.

The rearrangement joins TRBV7-2 to TRBJ1-1; D is perhaps TRBD1 (6 bases). The CDR3 is made up of 14 amino acids. Germline V lookup: CDR1 SGHTA, CDR2 FQGNSA. Trimming stripped 4 bases from V and 3 bases from J, with 12 bases between. CDR3 loop: CASSSEGGYTEAFF. The CDR3 region has the DNA TGTGCCAGCAGCTCCGAGGGGGGCTACACTGAAGCTTTCTTT.

The J gene is TRBJ2-7, the V gene TRBV3-1; perhaps TRBD1 as D (6 bases). This CDR3 has 15 residues. Trimming took off 0 bases at V and 4 bases at J, with 13 bases between the two ends. The germline CDR1 and CDR2 sequences are LGHDT and YNNKEL (reference sequence). CDR3 nucleotides: TGTGCCAGCAGCCAAGAGGGACACTCGGGTTACGAGCAGTACTTC. Amino acids: CASSQEGHSGYEQYF.

The chain recombines TRBV4-2 with TRBJ1-4, with D perhaps matching TRBD1 (5 bases). The CDR3 consists of 11 residues. V was cut by 6 bases and J by 8 bases, with 7 bases left in between. Looked up from germline, CDR1 is LGHNA and CDR2 is YNFKEQ. The DNA of the CDR3 is TGTGCCAGCAGAAACAGGGAAAAACTGTTTTTT. The encoded protein is CASRNREKLFF.

This chain links TRBV4-1 with TRBJ2-2; 8 positions match TRBD2. The CDR3 loop spans 15 amino acids. V lost 7 bases, J lost 5 bases, and 9 bases stayed unmatched. Germline V CDR1 and CDR2: MGHRA, YSYEKL. CDR3 residues: CASNTVSGMTGELFF. CDR3 DNA sequence: TGCGCCAGCAACACTGTTAGCGGGATGACCGGGGAGCTGTTTTTT.

The table lists this clonotype with a few counts. V is TRBV5-6 and J is TRBJ2-1; 7 bases are shared with TRBD2. This CDR3 has 16 amino acids. J gave up 0 bases and V 1 base, and 4 bases lay outside the gene matches. The germline gives CDR1 SGHDT, CDR2 YYEEEE. CDR3 sequence (DNA): TGTGCCAGCAGCTTGCACCTAGCGGCCTCCTACAATGAGCAGTTCTTC. This translates into CASSLHLAASYNEQFF.

J is TRBJ2-5 and V is TRBV25-1; TRBD1 might be the D (5 bases). V lost 7 bases, J lost 2 bases, and 14 bases lay in between. Germline lookup yields CDR1 MGHDK and CDR2 SYGVNS. CDR3 length: 14 amino acids. Written as DNA, the CDR3 is TGTGCCAGCATGATGGGGCAGGGACAAGAGACCCAGTACTTC. It codes for CASMMGQGQETQYF.

This chain connects TRBV6-5 to TRBJ2-5, with 12 bases identical to TRBD2. The V gene's germline CDR1 is MNHEY and CDR2 SVGAGI. The CDR3 has 13 amino acids. V was clipped by 6 bases and J by 4 bases; unmatched bases: 0. In DNA, the CDR3 is TGTGCCAGCAGGACTAGCGGGAGAGAGACCCAGTACTTC. It encodes CASRTSGRETQYF.

The chain links TRBV12-3 or TRBV12-4 to TRBJ2-5, with 7 bases that match TRBD2. The V and J ends lost 5 bases and 4 bases, in that order; junction bases with no gene match: 10. The CDR3 loop spans 15 amino acids. The CDR3 protein is CASSPEGRAGETQYF. In nucleotides, the CDR3 is TGTGCCAGCAGTCCTGAGGGGAGGGCGGGAGAGACCCAGTACTTC.

V usage is TRBV20-1 and J usage is TRBJ1-2, with 8 positions matching TRBD1. Germline V gives CDR1 DFQATT, CDR2 SNEGSKA (reference sequence). V was clipped by 3 bases and J by 4 bases; unmatched bases: 10. The CDR3 spans 15 residues. The CDR3 DNA is TGCAGTGCTAGGCCCCGGACAGGGCCAAGCTATGGCTACACCTTC. Translation: CSARPRTGPSYGYTF.

This clonotype was found a few times. The CDR3: CASSQDRRDIGYGYTF. Written as DNA, the CDR3 is TGTGCCAGCAGCCAAGATCGACGGGACATTGGCTATGGCTACACCTTC. V usage is TRBV4-2 and J usage is TRBJ1-2, with D tentatively TRBD1 (6 bases). Trimming stripped 0 bases from V and 4 bases from J, with 15 bases between. The V gene's germline CDR1 is LGHNA and CDR2 YNFKEQ. This CDR3 has 16 amino acids.

This clonotype turned up a few times. V gene TRBV6-2 or TRBV6-3 combines with J gene TRBJ2-5; maybe TRBD2 (6 bases). V shed 7 bases and J shed 5 bases, with 20 bases lying between them. This CDR3 spans 15 amino acids. CDR1 and CDR2 (germline): MNHEY, SVGEGT. The CDR3 here is CASTPSGDRLETQYF. The CDR3 bases are TGTGCCAGCACCCCCTCGGGGGATCGCTTGGAGACCCAGTACTTC.

The rearrangement links TRBV6-5 to TRBJ2-3; 7 bases agree with TRBD1. The germline V gene encodes CDR1 MNHEY and CDR2 SVGAGI. With V trimmed by 2 bases and J by 1 base, 3 bases remained unmatched. This CDR3 is built from 15 residues. The CDR3 protein is CASSYTGQGTDTQYF. The CDR3 DNA follows: TGTGCCAGCAGTTACACCGGACAGGGCACAGATACGCAGTATTTT.

This clonotype was seen at least ten times. The gene calls are TRBV20-1 and TRBJ1-2; no clear D gene. V was cut by 7 bases and J by 4 bases, with 16 bases left in between. Germline values: CDR1 DFQATT, CDR2 SNEGSKA (reference sequence). The CDR3 is 13 residues long. The CDR3 loop reads CSVTPKPPYGYTF. DNA for the CDR3: TGCAGTGTAACCCCTAAACCTCCCTATGGCTACACCTTC.

V gene TRBV6-2 or TRBV6-3 combines with J gene TRBJ2-6; possible D gene TRBD1, 5 bases. V lost 2 bases and J 0 bases, leaving 5 bases between the germline ends. CDR3 size: 15 residues. Germline CDR1 is MNHEY and CDR2 is SVGEGT. In DNA, the CDR3 is TGTGCCAGCAGTTACAGGGGCTCTGGGGCCAACGTCCTGACTTTC. Its protein product is CASSYRGSGANVLTF.

This clonotype was counted a few times. The rearrangement links TRBV4-1 to TRBJ2-3; D may be TRBD1 or TRBD2 (5 bases each). The CDR3 consists of 16 residues. Germline V gene lookup returns CDR1 MGHRA and CDR2 YSYEKL. V gave up 4 bases and J gave up 3 bases, with 17 bases separating them. The CDR3 loop is CASSLPPGTSTDTQYF. CDR3 nucleotide sequence: TGCGCCAGCAGCCTCCCCCCTGGGACCTCGACAGATACGCAGTATTTT.

This clonotype appeared a few times. DNA for the CDR3: TGTGCCAGCAGCTTTGGCGGGAACCCAGATACGCAGTATTTT. This gives the protein CASSFGGNPDTQYF. This chain uses TRBV7-9 with TRBJ2-3; possible D gene TRBD2, 6 bases. Between the trimmed V and J ends, which lost 3 bases and 4 bases, there was a span of 11 bases. The CDR3 extends over 14 amino acids. Per germline, CDR1 SEHNR and CDR2 FQNEAQ (reference sequence).

The sample holds many counts of this clonotype. This chain joins TRBV6-6 and TRBJ1-2; D is ambiguous. V dropped 0 bases and J dropped 0 bases, with 11 bases sitting between them. The germline V gene has CDR1 MNHNY and CDR2 SVGAGI (reference sequence). This CDR3 has 16 amino acids. CDR3 nucleotides: TGTGCCAGCAGTTACTCTGGGGAAGAAGCTAACTATGGCTACACCTTC. Protein product: CASSYSGEEANYGYTF.

The V and J genes are TRBV10-3 and TRBJ2-7; 7 nucleotides line up with TRBD1. Trimming at V came to 6 bases and at J to 0 bases, leaving 2 bases not matched to a gene. The CDR3 has 13 residues. Germline-derived CDR1 and CDR2 are ENHRY and SYGVKD. The CDR3 is CAIRGDSSYEQYF. CDR3 sequence (DNA): TGTGCCATCAGGGGGGACAGCTCCTACGAGCAGTACTTC.

The chain carries TRBV3-1 and TRBJ2-1, with TRBD2 as a possible D gene (6 bases). V was cut by 1 base and J by 10 bases, with 14 bases left in between. The CDR3 extends over 14 amino acids. CDR1 and CDR2 from the germline V gene are LGHDT and YNNKEL (reference sequence). Here the CDR3 reads CASSQAGGIGEQFF. The CDR3 region has the DNA TGTGCCAGCAGCCAAGCAGGCGGGATTGGCGAGCAGTTCTTC.

In this sample, this clonotype turned up a few times. This chain connects TRBV10-3 to TRBJ1-1, with D possibly matching TRBD1 (5 bases). The CDR3 sequence is 13 residues long. Looked up from germline, CDR1 is ENHRY and CDR2 is SYGVKD. Trimming stripped 2 bases from V and 5 bases from J, with 9 bases between. CDR3 protein: CAISEEWGTEAFF. In DNA, the CDR3 is TGTGCCATCAGTGAGGAATGGGGGACTGAAGCTTTCTTT.